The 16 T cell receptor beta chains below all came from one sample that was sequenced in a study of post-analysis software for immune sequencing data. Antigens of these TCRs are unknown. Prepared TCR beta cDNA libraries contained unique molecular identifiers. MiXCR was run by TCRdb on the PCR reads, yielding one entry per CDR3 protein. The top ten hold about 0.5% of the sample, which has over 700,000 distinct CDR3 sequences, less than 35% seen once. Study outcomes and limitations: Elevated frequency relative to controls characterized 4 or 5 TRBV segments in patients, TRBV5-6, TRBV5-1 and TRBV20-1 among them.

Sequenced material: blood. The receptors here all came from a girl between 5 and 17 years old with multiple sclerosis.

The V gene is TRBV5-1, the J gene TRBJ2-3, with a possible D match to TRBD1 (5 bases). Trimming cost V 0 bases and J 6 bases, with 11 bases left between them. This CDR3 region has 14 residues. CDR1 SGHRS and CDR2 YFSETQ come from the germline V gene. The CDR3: CASSLGQGYDTQYF. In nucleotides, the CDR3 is TGCGCCAGCAGCTTGGGGCAGGGCTACGATACGCAGTATTTT.

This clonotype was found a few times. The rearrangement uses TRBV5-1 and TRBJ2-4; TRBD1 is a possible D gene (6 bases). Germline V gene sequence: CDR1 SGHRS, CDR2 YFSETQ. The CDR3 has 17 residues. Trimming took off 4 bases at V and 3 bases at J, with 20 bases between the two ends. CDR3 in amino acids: CASSARQAGVLKNIQYF. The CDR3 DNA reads TGCGCCAGCAGCGCGAGACAGGCAGGGGTGCTCAAAAACATTCAGTACTTC.

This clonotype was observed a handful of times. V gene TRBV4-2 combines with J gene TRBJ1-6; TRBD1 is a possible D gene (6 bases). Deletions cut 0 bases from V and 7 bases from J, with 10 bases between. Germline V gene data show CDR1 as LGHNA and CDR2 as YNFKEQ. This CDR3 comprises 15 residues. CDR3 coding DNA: TGTGCCAGCAGCCAAGAGGGGGCAGGAAATTCACCCCTCCACTTT. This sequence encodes CASSQEGAGNSPLHF.

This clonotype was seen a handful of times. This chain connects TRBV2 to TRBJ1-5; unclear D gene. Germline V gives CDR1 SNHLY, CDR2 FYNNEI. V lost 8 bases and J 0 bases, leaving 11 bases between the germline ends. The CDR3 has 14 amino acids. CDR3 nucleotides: TGTGCCAGCTTAAGATTTTATAGCAATCAGCCCCAGCATTTT. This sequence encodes CASLRFYSNQPQHF.

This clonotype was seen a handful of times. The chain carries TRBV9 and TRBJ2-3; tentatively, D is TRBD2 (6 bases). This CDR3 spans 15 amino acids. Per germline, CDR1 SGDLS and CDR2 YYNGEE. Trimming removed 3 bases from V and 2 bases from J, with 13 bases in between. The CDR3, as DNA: TGTGCCAGCAGCGCTAGACTAGAACTCACAGATACGCAGTATTTT. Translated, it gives CASSARLELTDTQYF.

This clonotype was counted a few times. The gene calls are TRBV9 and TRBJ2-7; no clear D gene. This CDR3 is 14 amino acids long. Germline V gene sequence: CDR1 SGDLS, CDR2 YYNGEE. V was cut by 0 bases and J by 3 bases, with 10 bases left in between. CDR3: CASSVGGVDYEQYF. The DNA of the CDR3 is TGTGCCAGCAGCGTAGGAGGCGTTGACTACGAGCAGTACTTC. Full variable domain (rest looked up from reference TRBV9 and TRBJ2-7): DSGVTQTPKHLITATGQRVTLRCSPRSGDLSVYWYQQSLDQGLQFLIQYYNGEERAKGNILERFSAQQFPDLHSELNLSSLELGDSALYFCASSVGGVDYEQYFGPGTRLTVT.

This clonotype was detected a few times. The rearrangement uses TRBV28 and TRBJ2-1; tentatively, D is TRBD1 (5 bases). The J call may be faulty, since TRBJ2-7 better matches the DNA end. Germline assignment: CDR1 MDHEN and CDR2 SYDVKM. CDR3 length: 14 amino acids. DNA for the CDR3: TGTGCCAGCAGTTTCTCTTCCCATCAGGGCGAGCAGTACTTC. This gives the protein CASSFSSHQGEQYF.

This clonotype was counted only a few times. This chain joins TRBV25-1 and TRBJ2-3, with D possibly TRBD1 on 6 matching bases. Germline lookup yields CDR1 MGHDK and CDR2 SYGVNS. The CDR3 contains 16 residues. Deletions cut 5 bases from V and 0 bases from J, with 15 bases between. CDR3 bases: TGTGCCAGCAGTTCCCAGGACAGACCTAGCACAGATACGCAGTATTTT. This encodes CASSSQDRPSTDTQYF.

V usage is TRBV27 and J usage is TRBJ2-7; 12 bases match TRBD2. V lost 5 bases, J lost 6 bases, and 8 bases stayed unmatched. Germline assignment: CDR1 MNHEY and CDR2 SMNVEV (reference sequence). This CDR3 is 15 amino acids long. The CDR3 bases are TGTGCCAGCAGTCCGCTAGCGGGAGGGCGCGGCGAGCAGTACTTC. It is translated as CASSPLAGGRGEQYF.

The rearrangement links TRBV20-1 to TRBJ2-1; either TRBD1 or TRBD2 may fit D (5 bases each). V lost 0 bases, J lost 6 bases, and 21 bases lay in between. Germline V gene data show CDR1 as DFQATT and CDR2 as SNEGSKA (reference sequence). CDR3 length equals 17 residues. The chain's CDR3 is CSARDFRSGTLLNEQFF. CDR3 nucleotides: TGCAGTGCTAGAGATTTCAGGTCCGGGACCCTCCTCAATGAGCAGTTCTTC.

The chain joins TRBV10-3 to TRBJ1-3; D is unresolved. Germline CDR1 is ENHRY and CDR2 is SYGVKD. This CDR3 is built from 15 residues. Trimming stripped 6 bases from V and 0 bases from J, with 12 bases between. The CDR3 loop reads CAIRADGGSGNTIYF. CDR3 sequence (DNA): TGTGCCATCAGGGCCGACGGAGGCTCTGGAAACACCATATATTTT.

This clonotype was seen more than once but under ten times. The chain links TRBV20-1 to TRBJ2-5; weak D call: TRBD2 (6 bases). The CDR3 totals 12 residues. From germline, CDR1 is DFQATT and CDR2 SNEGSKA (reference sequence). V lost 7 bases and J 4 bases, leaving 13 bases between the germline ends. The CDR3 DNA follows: TGCAGTGGGGCGGGACGGTTAGAGACCCAGTACTTC. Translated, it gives CSGAGRLETQYF.

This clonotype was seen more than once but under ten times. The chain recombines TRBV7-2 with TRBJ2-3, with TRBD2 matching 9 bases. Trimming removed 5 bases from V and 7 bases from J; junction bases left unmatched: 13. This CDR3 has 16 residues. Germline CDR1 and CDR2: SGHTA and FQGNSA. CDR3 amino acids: CASSGGTAGGLYTQYF. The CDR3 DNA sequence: TGTGCCAGCAGCGGCGGCACGGCGGGAGGGTTATATACGCAGTATTTT.

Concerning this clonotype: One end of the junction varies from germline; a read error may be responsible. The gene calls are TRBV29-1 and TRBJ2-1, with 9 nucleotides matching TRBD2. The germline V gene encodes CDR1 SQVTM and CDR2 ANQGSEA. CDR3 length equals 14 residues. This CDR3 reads CGVAAGGPYNEQFF. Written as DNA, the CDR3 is TGCGGCGTTGCGGCGGGAGGGCCTTACAATGAGCAGTTCTTC.

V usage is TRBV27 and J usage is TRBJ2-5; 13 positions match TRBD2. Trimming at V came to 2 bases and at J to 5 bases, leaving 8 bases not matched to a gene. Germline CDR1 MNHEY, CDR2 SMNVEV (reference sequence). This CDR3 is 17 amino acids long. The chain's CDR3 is CASSLNGLAGERETQYF. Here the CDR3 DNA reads TGTGCCAGCAGTTTAAACGGACTAGCGGGGGAAAGGGAGACCCAGTACTTC.

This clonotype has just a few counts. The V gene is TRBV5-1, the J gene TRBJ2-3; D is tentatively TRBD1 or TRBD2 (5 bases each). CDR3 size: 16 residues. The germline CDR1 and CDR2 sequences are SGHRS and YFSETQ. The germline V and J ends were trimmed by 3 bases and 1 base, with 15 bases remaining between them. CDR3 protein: CASSSGPAEGTDTQYF. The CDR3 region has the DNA TGCGCCAGCAGCTCGGGGCCTGCAGAGGGCACAGATACGCAGTATTTT.